This T cell receptor beta chain comes out of a study of cytomegalovirus exposure and HLA in healthy donors (dated by TCRdb to the late 2010s). Some background on the complete study: According to an earlier analysis of 550 to 750 of the donors, 150 million to 200 million T cells yielded roughly 110 million unique TCR beta sequences and roughly 280 Gb of sequence data. An early release that covered 500 to 800 HLA-typed donors contained around 300 gigabases of sequencing data and tens of millions of unique TCR sequences. Of the 300 to 500 genotyped donors, more than 75% were placed in the genetic ancestry cluster associated with self-reported Caucasian donors. The aim of the study was to test whether cataloging public T cell receptors could identify signatures of past pathogen exposure. Using immunosequencing, the study profiled T cell repertoires from approximately 700 subjects and related those repertoires to cytomegalovirus serostatus. In addition to the first cohort of roughly 700 subjects, a separate validation cohort of 120 different subjects was used. The study combined high-throughput TCR immunosequencing, statistical association of individual TCRs with disease status, and machine learning to predict cytomegalovirus infection status. A later analysis re-analyzed previously published TCR beta repertoires from 650 to 800 donors and added high-resolution HLA genotyping to study TCR occurrence patterns. Rather than drawing on any new phenotypic data, the later analysis identified candidate immune exposures from TCR beta sequences and the way those sequences occurred across donors. In an earlier analysis of 587 of the donors, high-throughput TCR beta sequencing was used to judge whether each TCR beta V gene segment behaved as functional or pseudogenic. Donor age, sex, ethnicity and CMV serostatus were compiled alongside the repertoire data. A later genetic analysis took genome-wide SNP genotypes for about three fifths of the roughly 700 donors and used that subset as a discovery cohort. Every repertoire in the discovery cohort had been generated on one and the same sequencing platform. HLA typing covered class I and class II loci at four-digit resolution. The number of donors typed differed by locus, with roughly 629-640 for A, B, C, DRB1 and DQB1, roughly 520 for DQA1, approximately 580 for DPA1, and approximately 470 for DPB1. Several DR-DQ haplotypes were treated as single units for association and clustering because of strong linkage in the cohort. Among over 350 genotyped donors of the cohort, an average of approximately 240,000 unique TCR beta nucleotide sequences were sequenced per donor, roughly 20% of them non-productive.

The germline V gene sets CDR1 to SGDLS and CDR2 to YYNGEE. Germline trimming: 7 bases from V, 1 base from J; junction bases outside gene matches: 9. The CDR3 sequence holds 16 residues, the cysteine and phenylalanine included. The DNA shown is the 48-base CDR3, in frame from base 1. In the case of this clone: There is no known antigen for this receptor. The input lacks base qualities; no much larger clone sits a single base away.

In total, 666 healthy bone marrow donors made up the cohort. Cohort members were all nominally healthy when sampled, although unrecorded immune exposures were likely present. The donor was CMV seronegative and belonged to the group of over 300 seronegative cohort members. Every donor gave a peripheral blood sample, and the peripheral blood mononuclear cells from that sample were used for TCR beta sequencing. Genomic DNA was extracted from the blood cell samples with the Qiagen DNeasy Blood Extraction Kit. Library creation used the immunoSEQ multiplex PCR assay. A mixture of 60 forward primers for TCR Vbeta segments and 13 reverse primers for TCR Jbeta segments was used in the multiplex PCR. The CDR3 region of rearranged TCR beta genes was amplified from genomic DNA by a multiplex PCR assay. The Illumina HiSeq System was used to sequence the amplified TCR beta libraries as 87-base-pair reads. In the original analysis: Across the roughly 700 repertoires, a later analysis counted tens of millions of unique TCR beta chains, some 11 million of which were shared by at least two donors. To remove PCR and sequencing errors, raw reads were error-corrected and collapsed into unique sequences using a nearest-neighbor algorithm that merged closely related sequences. To assign V, D and J gene segments, CDR3 sequences were aligned to IMGT reference sequences. For a sequence to be retained, at least a six-nucleotide match to both a V gene segment and a J gene segment was required. Rearrangements were classified as productive when the CDR3 lacked stop codons and remained in frame with V and J, and all other rearrangements were classified as non-productive. CDR3 was defined by IMGT convention, running from the second conserved V-encoded cysteine to the conserved J-encoded phenylalanine. In an earlier analysis of roughly 580 of the donors, sequences lacking an unambiguous match to a single V gene segment were excluded. An earlier analysis of a few hundred of the donors called V segments functional above 56.7% productive rearrangements and segregating when the between-donor standard deviation exceeded 5%. To diagnose cytomegalovirus status from the catalog of TCR beta chain sequences, a statistical classification framework was built. In a later analysis, TCR nucleotide sequences were compared against IMGT/GENE-DB human TR gene sequences so that V and J genes could be assigned. A later analysis assigned CDR3 sequences and most-parsimonious VDJ recombination scenarios with the TCRdist pipeline. A later analysis defined each TCR beta chain by its CDR3 amino acid sequence plus V-gene family, and excluded reads lacking a unique V-gene family. In a later analysis, fewer than 600 highly shared, low-generation-probability nucleotide sequences were removed to address suspected cross-contamination and a sequencing artifact. In a later analysis, a clonal expansion index for each public chain was calculated from normalized within-repertoire ranks of inferred template counts. In a later analysis, generation probabilities were computed using a VDJ recombination model fitted to out-of-frame rearrangements, and the results were checked against IGoR. Hypergeometric tests were used in a later analysis to score TCR-TCR, TCR-HLA and TCR-CMV co-occurrence, with a repertoire-size bias correction applied to the TCR pairs. To estimate false discovery rates, a later analysis permuted the HLA or CMV assignments 20 times. In a later analysis, co-occurring TCRs were grouped using DBSCAN, and TCRdist sequence similarity was added for clustering within HLA-allele-positive subsets. For co-occurrence clustering, repertoires with fewer than 30,000 or more than 120,000 public chains were excluded, along with five or six repertoires with anomalous nucleotide sharing. TCRdb carries this immuneACCESS record with in-frame sequences only. Its versions omit some clonotypes, under half of them owing to an unresolved V gene in the studies checked, with the rest unexplained. Clonal size and the V and J genes are those of that table, whereas D and trimming came from the DNA. The sample yields more than 90,000 clones; approximately 85% were counted once. The ten largest clones add up to around 3.6% of the sample.

Study-level results and caveats: Most TCR sequences were seen in very few donors, while some public TCRs were found in many individuals. In a later analysis, several top co-occurrence clusters were reported to appear linked to parvovirus B19, influenza, CMV and Epstein-Barr virus. Because counts were too low, roughly 16 rarely observed V segments, including chromosome 9 orphons, were excluded from the earlier analysis of 500 to 700 of the donors. The cohort was sequenced for TCR beta chains only, and without alpha or paired-chain data the features that could be detected were limited. In a later genetic analysis, fewer N-insertions in productive TCRs were reported among donors in an Asian-associated ancestry cluster than the roughly 710-donor mean. The 87-base-pair reads could not distinguish some IMGT-functional V segments, including TRBV6-2 and TRBV6-3, so those segments were excluded. Sequencing depth was assumed to be roughly uniform across donors in the presence/absence analyses, though that assumption may not hold. V-gene and J-gene trimming of TCR beta chains was associated with a missense DCLRE1C variant in a later genetic analysis, and the association was replicated in an independent cohort. Most CMV-associated TCR beta chains appeared to be HLA-restricted in a later analysis, and the HLA associations seemed to be driven largely by CMV exposure. A further reported finding was that TCR beta sequences accurately predicted the HLA-A and HLA-B alleles for most subjects in the first cohort. Assigning TCR associations to individual alleles was difficult when HLA alleles, especially DR and DQ, strongly co-occurred. Because HLA typing was missing for some donors at each locus, association tests included only the typed subset. Immune exposure information for the cohort was limited to CMV serostatus. The classifier was reported to diagnose cytomegalovirus status with high specificity and sensitivity in both the original and validation cohorts. In the study, 150 to 200 TCR beta chains were listed as associated with cytomegalovirus. Compared with equally common non-associated chains, HLA-associated TCR beta chains in a later analysis were more clonally expanded and had lower generation probabilities. Correlated functional status among segregating V segments might reflect linkage disequilibrium, but an unknown experimental factor could not be ruled out. A few of the identified cytomegalovirus-associated TCR beta chains were confirmed in vitro to be specific for cytomegalovirus antigens. According to a later analysis, TCR association rates differed among HLA loci, with DRB1 alleles showing the most associated TCRs and HLA-C alleles showing the fewest. Broadly in line with IMGT annotations, most TCR beta V segments showed up in productive rearrangements about 87% or about 30% of the time in an earlier analysis of about 500 of the donors. The authors suggested that the approach could potentially be extended to other disease states and immunological phenotypes. The sequencing pipeline was judged likely to have produced a cluster of highly shared sequence variants as a technical artifact. In a later analysis, 16,951 TCR beta sequences were associated with specific HLA alleles at a false discovery rate of 0.05.

The clonotype was recovered from a man aged 25 to 40 in good health and CMV-seronegative. Sequences were obtained from PBMCs. This receptor chain uses TRBV9 and TRBJ2-3, with 10 bases aligning to TRBD2. The sequenced DNA is TGTGCCAGCGGAAAAAGTCTAGCGGGAGGCACAGATACGCAGTATTTT. It is translated as CASGKSLAGGTDTQYF. Outside the CDR3, residues come from the reference TRBV9 and TRBJ2-3 proteins, so the full variable domain is: DSGVTQTPKHLITATGQRVTLRCSPRSGDLSVYWYQQSLDQGLQFLIQYYNGEERAKGNILERFSAQQFPDLHSELNLSSLELGDSALYFCASGKSLAGGTDTQYFGPGTRLTVL.